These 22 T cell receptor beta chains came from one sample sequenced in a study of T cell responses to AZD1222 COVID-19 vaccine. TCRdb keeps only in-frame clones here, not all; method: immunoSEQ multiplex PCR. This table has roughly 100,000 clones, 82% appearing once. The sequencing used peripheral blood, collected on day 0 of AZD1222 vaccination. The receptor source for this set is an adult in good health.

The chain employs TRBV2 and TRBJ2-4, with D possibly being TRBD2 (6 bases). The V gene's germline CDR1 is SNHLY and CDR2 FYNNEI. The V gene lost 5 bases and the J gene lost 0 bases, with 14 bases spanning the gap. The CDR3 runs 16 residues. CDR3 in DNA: TGTGCCAGCAGTAAGGAGATCGGGGGAGCCAAAAACATTCAGTACTTC. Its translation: CASSKEIGGAKNIQYF.

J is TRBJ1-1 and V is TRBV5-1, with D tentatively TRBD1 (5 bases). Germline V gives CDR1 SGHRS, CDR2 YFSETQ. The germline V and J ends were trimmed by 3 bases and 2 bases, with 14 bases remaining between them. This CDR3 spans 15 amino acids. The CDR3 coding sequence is TGCGCCAGCAGCTATTCCGGGACGGCTAACACTGAAGCTTTCTTT. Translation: CASSYSGTANTEAFF.

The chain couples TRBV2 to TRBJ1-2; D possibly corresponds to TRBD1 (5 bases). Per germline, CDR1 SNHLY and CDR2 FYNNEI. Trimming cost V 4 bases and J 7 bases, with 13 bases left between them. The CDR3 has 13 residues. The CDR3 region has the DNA TGTGCCAGCAGTGTGGGACGGATATCTGGCTACACCTTC. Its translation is CASSVGRISGYTF.

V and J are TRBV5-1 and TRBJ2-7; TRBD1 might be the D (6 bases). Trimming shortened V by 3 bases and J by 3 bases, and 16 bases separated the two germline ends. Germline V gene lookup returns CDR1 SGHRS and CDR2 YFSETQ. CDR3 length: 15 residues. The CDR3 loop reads CASSSPLQGYYEQYF. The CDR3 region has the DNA TGCGCCAGCAGCTCCCCCCTACAGGGTTACTACGAGCAGTACTTC.

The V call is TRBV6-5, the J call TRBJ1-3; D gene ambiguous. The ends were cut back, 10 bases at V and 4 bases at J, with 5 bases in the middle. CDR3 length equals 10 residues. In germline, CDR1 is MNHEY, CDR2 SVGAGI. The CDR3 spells CATSGNTIYF. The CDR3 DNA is TGTGCCACGTCGGGAAACACCATATATTTT.

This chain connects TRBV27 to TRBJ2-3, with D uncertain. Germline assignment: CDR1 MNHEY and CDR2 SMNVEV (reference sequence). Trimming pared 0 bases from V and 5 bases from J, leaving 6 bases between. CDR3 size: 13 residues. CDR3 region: CASSLSRGDTQYF. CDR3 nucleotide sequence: TGTGCCAGCAGTTTATCGCGTGGAGATACGCAGTATTTT.

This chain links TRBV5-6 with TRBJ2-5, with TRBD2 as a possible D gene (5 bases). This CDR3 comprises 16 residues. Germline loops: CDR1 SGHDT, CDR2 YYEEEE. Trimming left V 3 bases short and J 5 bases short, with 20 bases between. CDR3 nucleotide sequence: TGTGCCAGCAGCTCCCGGAGGATACACATCGGGGAGACCCAGTACTTC. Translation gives CASSSRRIHIGETQYF.

CDR3 sequence: CASSDRTNTGELFF. The CDR3 DNA sequence: TGCGCCAGCAGCGACCGTACGAACACCGGGGAGCTGTTTTTT. The V call is TRBV5-1, the J call TRBJ2-2, with no clear D. Trimming left V 4 bases short and J 0 bases short, with 7 bases between. Germline V CDR1 and CDR2: SGHRS, YFSETQ. The CDR3 spans 14 residues.

As DNA, the CDR3 is TGTGCCAGCAGCAAGGAGACTGGCGCGCCCCAGCATTTT. Translated, it gives CASSKETGAPQHF. V usage is TRBV7-9 and J usage is TRBJ1-5; the D is unclear. V was cut by 5 bases and J by 9 bases, with 14 bases left in between. The CDR3 covers 13 residues. Germline assignment: CDR1 SEHNR and CDR2 FQNEAQ (reference sequence). Looking up the rest from reference TRBV7-9 and TRBJ1-5 gives the full variable domain: DTGVSQNPRHKITKRGQNVTFRCDPISEHNRLYWYRQTLGQGPEFLTYFQNEAQLEKSRLLSDRFSAERPKGSFSTLEIQRTEQGDSAMYLCASSKETGAPQHFGDGTRLSIL.

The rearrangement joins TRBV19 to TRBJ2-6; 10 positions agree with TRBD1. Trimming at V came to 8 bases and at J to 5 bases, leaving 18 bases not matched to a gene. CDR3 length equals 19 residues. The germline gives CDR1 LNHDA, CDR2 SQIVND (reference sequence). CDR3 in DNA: TGTGCCAGTCGTAGAACCGGGACAGGGGCTTCGTCGAGGGCCAACGTCCTGACTTTC. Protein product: CASRRTGTGASSRANVLTF.

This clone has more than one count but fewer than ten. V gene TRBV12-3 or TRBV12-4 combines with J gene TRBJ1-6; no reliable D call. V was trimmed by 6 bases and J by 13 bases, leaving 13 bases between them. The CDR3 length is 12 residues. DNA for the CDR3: TGTGCCAGCAGCCTCGGAGTGAATCCCCTCCACTTT. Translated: CASSLGVNPLHF.

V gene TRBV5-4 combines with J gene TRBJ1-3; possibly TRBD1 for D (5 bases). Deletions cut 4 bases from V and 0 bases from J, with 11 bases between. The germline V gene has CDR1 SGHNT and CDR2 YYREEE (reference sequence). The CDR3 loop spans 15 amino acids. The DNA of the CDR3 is TGTGCCAGCAGCCAGGGCCCCTTCTCTGGAAACACCATATATTTT. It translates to CASSQGPFSGNTIYF.

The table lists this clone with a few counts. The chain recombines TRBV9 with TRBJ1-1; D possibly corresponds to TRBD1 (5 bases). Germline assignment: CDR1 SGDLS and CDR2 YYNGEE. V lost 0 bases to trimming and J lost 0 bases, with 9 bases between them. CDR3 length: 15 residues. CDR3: CASSVGGQVNTEAFF. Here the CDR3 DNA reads TGTGCCAGCAGCGTAGGGGGCCAGGTGAACACTGAAGCTTTCTTT.

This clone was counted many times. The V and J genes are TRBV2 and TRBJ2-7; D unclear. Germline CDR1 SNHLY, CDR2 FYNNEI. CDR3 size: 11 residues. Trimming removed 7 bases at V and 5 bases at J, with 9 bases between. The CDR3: CASKVLDEQYF. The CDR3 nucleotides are TGTGCCAGCAAGGTTCTTGACGAGCAGTACTTC.

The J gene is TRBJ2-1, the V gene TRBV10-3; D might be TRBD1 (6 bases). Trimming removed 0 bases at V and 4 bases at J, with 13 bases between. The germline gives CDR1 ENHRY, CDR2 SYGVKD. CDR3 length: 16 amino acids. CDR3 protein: CAISESNRVLYNEQFF. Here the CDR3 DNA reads TGTGCCATCAGTGAGTCGAACAGGGTATTATACAATGAGCAGTTCTTC.

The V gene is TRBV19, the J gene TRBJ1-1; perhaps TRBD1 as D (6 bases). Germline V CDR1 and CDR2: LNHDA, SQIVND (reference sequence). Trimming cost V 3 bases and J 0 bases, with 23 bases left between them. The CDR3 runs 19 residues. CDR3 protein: CASSIGEIRGAGMNTEAFF. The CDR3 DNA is TGTGCCAGTAGTATCGGAGAGATACGGGGGGCTGGGATGAACACTGAAGCTTTCTTT.

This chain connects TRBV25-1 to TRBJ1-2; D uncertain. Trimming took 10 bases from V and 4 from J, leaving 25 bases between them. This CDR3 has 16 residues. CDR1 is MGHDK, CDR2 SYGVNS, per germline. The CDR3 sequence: CATSFPEDQDTYGYTF. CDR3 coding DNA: TGTGCCACCTCCTTCCCCGAGGACCAAGACACCTATGGCTACACCTTC.

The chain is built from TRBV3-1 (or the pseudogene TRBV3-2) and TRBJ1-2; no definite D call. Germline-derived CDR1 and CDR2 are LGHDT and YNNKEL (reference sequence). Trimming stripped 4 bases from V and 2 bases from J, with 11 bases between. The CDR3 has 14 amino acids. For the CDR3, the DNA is TGTGCCAGCAGCCTGCCGAGGGCCAACTATGGCTACACCTTC. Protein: CASSLPRANYGYTF.

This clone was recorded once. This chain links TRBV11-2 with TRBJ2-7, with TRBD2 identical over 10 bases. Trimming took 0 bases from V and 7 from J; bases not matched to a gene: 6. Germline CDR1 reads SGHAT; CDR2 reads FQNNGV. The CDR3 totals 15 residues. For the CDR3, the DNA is TGTGCCAGCAGCTTAGATCCAGCGGGGGGGCGTGAGCAGTACTTC. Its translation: CASSLDPAGGREQYF. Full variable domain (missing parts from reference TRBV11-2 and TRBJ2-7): EAGVAQSPRYKIIEKRQSVAFWCNPISGHATLYWYQQILGQGPKLLIQFQNNGVVDDSQLPKDRFSAERLKGVDSTLKIQPAKLEDSAVYLCASSLDPAGGREQYFGPGTRLTVT.

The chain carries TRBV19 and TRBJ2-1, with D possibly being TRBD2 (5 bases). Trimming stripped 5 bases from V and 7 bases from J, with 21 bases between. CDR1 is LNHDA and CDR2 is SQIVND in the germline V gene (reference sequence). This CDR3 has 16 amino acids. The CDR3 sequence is CASSPRPAAQYNEQFF. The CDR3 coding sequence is TGTGCCAGTAGTCCCCGTCCAGCGGCCCAGTATAATGAGCAGTTCTTC.

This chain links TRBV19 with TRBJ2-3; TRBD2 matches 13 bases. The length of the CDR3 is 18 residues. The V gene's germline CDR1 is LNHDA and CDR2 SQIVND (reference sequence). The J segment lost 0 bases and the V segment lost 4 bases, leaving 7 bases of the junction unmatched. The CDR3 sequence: CASSTTSGGAESTDTQYF. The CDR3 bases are TGTGCCAGTAGTACAACTAGCGGGGGGGCCGAAAGCACAGATACGCAGTATTTT.

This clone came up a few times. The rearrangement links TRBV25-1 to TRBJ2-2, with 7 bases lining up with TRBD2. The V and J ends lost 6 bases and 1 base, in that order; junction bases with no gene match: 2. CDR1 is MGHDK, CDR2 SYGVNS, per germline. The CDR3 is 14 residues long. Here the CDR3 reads CASRWGGNTGELFF. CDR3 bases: TGTGCCAGCAGATGGGGGGGGAACACCGGGGAGCTGTTTTTT. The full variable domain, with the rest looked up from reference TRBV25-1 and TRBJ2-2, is EADIYQTPRYLVIGTGKKITLECSQTMGHDKMYWYQQDPGMELHLIHYSYGVNSTEKGDLSSESTVSRIRTEHFPLTLESARPSHTSQYLCASRWGGNTGELFFGEGSRLTVL.